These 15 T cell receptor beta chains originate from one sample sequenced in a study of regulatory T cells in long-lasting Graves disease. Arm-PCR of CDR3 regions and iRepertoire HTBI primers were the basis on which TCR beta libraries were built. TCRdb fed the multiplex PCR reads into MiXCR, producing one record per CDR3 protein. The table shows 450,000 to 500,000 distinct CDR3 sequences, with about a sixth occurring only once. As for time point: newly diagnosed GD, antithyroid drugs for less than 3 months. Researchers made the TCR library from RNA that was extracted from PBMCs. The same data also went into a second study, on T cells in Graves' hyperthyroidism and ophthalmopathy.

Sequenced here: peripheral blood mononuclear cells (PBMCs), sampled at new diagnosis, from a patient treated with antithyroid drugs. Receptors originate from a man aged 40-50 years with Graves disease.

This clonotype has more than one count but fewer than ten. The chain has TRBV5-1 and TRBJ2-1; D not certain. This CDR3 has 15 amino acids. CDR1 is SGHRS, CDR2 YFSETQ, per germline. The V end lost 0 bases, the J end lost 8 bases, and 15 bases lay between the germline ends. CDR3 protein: CASSLVGGRSYEQFF. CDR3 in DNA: TGCGCCAGCAGCTTGGTAGGCGGTCGGAGCTATGAGCAGTTCTTC.

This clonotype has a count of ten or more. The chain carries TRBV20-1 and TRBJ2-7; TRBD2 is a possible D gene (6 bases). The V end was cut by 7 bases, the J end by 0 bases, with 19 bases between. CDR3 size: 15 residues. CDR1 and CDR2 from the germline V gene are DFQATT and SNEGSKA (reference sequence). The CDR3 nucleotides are TGCAGTGGGGGTCGAGCTGGCGGGATCTCCTACGAGCAGTACTTC. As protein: CSGGRAGGISYEQYF.

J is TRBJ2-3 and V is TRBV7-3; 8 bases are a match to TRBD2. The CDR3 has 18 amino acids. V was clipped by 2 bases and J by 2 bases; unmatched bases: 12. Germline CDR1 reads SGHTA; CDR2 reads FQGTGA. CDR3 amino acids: CASSLEARLAGYTDTQYF. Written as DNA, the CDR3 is TGTGCCAGCAGCTTAGAGGCAAGGCTAGCGGGTTACACAGATACGCAGTATTTT.

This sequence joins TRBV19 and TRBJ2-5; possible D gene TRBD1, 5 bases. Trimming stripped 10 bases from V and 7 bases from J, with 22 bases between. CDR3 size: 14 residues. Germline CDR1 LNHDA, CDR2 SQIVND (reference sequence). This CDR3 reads CATSLGQGVGTQYF. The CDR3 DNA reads TGTGCCACCTCCCTTGGGCAGGGCGTCGGGACCCAGTACTTC. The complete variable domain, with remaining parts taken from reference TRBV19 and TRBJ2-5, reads DGGITQSPKYLFRKEGQNVTLSCEQNLNHDAMYWYRQDPGQGLRLIYYSQIVNDFQKGDIAEGYSVSREKKESFPLTVTSAQKNPTAFYLCATSLGQGVGTQYFGPGTRLLVL.

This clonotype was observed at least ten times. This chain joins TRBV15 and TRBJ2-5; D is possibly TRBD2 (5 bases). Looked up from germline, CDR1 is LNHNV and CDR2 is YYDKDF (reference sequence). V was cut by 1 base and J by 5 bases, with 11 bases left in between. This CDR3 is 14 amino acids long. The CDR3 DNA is TGTGCCACCAGCAGAGTATCTAGCCCGGAGACCCAGTACTTC. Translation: CATSRVSSPETQYF.

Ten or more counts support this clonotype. The CDR3 DNA reads TGCAGTGCTAGAATCCGGATTGAGGGCGAGCAGTACTTC. Its translation: CSARIRIEGEQYF. V gene TRBV20-1 combines with J gene TRBJ2-7; possibly TRBD2 for D (5 bases). The V gene's germline CDR1 is DFQATT and CDR2 SNEGSKA (reference sequence). V gave up 2 bases and J gave up 6 bases, with 14 bases separating them. This CDR3 spans 13 amino acids.

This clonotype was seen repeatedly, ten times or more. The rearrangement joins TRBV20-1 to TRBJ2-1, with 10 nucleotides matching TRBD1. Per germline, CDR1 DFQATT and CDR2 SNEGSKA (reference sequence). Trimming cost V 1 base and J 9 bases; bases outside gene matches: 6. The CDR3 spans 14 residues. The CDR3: CSARAGTGVPEQFF. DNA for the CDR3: TGCAGTGCTAGAGCCGGGACAGGGGTCCCTGAGCAGTTCTTC.

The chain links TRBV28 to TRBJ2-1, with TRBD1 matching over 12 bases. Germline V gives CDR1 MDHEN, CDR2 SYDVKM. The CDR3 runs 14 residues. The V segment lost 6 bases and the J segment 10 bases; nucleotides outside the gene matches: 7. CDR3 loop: CASRSGTGGEEQFF. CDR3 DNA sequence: TGTGCCAGCAGATCCGGGACAGGGGGCGAGGAGCAGTTCTTC.

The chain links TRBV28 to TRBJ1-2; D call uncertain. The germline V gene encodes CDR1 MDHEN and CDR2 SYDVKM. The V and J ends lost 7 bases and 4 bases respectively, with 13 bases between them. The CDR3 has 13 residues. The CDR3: CASTHWGTYGYTF. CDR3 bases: TGTGCCAGCACCCACTGGGGTACCTATGGCTACACCTTC.

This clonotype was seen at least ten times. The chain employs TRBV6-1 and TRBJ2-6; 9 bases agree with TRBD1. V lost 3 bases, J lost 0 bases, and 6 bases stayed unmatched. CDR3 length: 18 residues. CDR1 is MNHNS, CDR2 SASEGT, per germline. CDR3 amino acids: CASSEDRGRGSGANVLTF. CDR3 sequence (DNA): TGTGCCAGCAGTGAGGACAGGGGAAGGGGCTCTGGGGCCAACGTCCTGACTTTC.

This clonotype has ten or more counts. The CDR3 sequence is CASRPMGGTVGTEAFF. Written as DNA, the CDR3 is TGTGCCAGCAGACCTATGGGGGGGACGGTGGGTACTGAAGCTTTCTTT. The chain links TRBV11-3 to TRBJ1-1, with D possibly being TRBD1 (5 bases). Germline V gives CDR1 SGHNT, CDR2 YENEEA. This CDR3 contains 16 residues. V shed 6 bases and J shed 5 bases, with 22 bases lying between them. Filled out from reference TRBV11-3 and TRBJ1-1, the complete variable domain reads EAGVVQSPRYKIIEKKQPVAFWCNPISGHNTLYWYLQNLGQGPELLIRYENEEAVDDSQLPKDRFSAERLKGVDSTLKIQPAELGDSAVYLCASRPMGGTVGTEAFFGQGTRLTVV.

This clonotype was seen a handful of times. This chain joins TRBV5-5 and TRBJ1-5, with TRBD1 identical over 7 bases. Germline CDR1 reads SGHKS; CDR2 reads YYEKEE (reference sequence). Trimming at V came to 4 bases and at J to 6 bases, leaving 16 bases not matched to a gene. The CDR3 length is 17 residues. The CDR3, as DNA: TGTGCCAGCAGCCGTCTCCCAATACAGGGGACCACTCAGCCCCAGCATTTT. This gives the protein CASSRLPIQGTTQPQHF.

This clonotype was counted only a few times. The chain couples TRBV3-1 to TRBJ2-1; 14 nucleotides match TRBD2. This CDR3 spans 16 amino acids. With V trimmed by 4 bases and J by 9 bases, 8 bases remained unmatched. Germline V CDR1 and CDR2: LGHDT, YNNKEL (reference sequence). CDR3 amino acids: CASSRGLAGGRGEQFF. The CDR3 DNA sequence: TGTGCCAGCAGCCGAGGACTAGCGGGAGGCCGGGGTGAGCAGTTCTTC.

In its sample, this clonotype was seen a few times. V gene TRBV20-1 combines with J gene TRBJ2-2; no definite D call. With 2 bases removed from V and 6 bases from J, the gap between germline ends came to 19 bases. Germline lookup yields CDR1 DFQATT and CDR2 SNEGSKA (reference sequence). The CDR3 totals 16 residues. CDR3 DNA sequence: TGCAGTGCTAGACCAGATCCCCTAGGATTCGCCGGGGAGCTGTTTTTT. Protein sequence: CSARPDPLGFAGELFF.

CDR3 in amino acids: CRAMSSGASYGYTF. The CDR3 DNA follows: TGCAGAGCAATGTCCTCAGGGGCTAGCTATGGCTACACCTTC. The chain is built from TRBV29-1 and TRBJ1-2; a weak D match, TRBD1 (6 bases). Germline V gene sequence: CDR1 SQVTM, CDR2 ANQGSEA. This CDR3 has 14 amino acids.